This is a list of T cell receptor beta chains from one sample in a study of T cells in Graves' hyperthyroidism and ophthalmopathy. From the multiplex PCR reads, TCRdb called clonotypes with MiXCR, one entry per CDR3 protein. The table shows 620,000 or so distinct CDR3 sequences, with roughly 15% occurring only once. Sequencing was performed on blood. The receptors stem from a woman aged 45-60 years with Graves' ophthalmopathy. CDR3s include the opening cysteine and the closing phenylalanine or tryptophan. A D gene is named only where the DNA matches it firmly. A clone size is listed for some rows: how often the clone was seen (once, few, many), or a class if it is expanded.

D gene | clone size | J gene | V gene | CDR3 protein | CDR3 DNA
. | many | TRBJ1-1 | TRBV2 | CASSVQASGTEAFF | TGTGCCAGCAGTGTACAGGCCTCAGGCACTGAAGCTTTCTTT
TRBD1 | . | TRBJ1-1 | TRBV6-1 | CASRTGQRDTEAFF | TGTGCCAGCAGAACGGGACAGCGGGACACTGAAGCTTTCTTT
TRBD1 | . | TRBJ1-2 | TRBV29-1 | CSVWTRKTGEGNYGYTF | TGCAGCGTCTGGACACGAAAGACAGGGGAAGGGAACTATGGCTACACCTTC
. | many | TRBJ1-1 | TRBV7-2 | CASSFVVSSSTGEAFF | TGTGCCAGCAGCTTCGTCGTCTCTTCCTCCACAGGTGAAGCTTTCTTT
TRBD2 | few | TRBJ2-1 | TRBV7-9 | CASSSAGVSNEQFF | TGTGCCAGCAGCTCAGCGGGAGTGAGCAATGAGCAGTTCTTC
. | few | TRBJ2-6 | TRBV18 | CASSLDRTLGANVLTF | TGTGCCAGCTCACTAGACAGGACGCTTGGGGCCAACGTCCTGACTTTC
. | many | TRBJ1-1 | TRBV12-3/TRBV12-4 | CASSFGGTKNTEAFF | TGTGCCAGCAGTTTTGGGGGGACAAAGAACACTGAAGCTTTCTTT
. | many | TRBJ2-5 | TRBV7-2 | CASSLSRAFRTQYF | TGTGCCAGCAGCCTCAGCCGCGCCTTCCGGACCCAGTACTTC
TRBD2 | many | TRBJ2-2 | TRBV5-1 | CASRRTSGSPGELFF | TGCGCCAGCCGGAGGACTAGCGGGAGCCCCGGGGAGCTGTTTTTT
TRBD2 | . | TRBJ2-4 | TRBV20-1 | CSARDIVTSGNIQYF | TGCAGTGCTAGAGACATTGTGACTAGCGGAAACATTCAGTACTTC
TRBD2 | . | TRBJ2-7 | TRBV2 | CASLTSGGPGEQYF | TGCGCCAGCCTAACTAGCGGGGGGCCGGGGGAGCAGTACTTC
. | many | TRBJ2-1 | TRBV12-3/TRBV12-4 | CASSFFNEQFF | TGTGCCAGCAGTTTCTTCAATGAGCAGTTCTTC
TRBD2 | many | TRBJ2-1 | TRBV6-1 | CASSGTRYNEQFF | TGTGCCAGCAGTGGGACTAGGTACAATGAGCAGTTCTTC
TRBD2 | . | TRBJ2-1 | TRBV7-9 | CASSSITTSEEQFF | TGTGCCAGCAGCTCTATAACGACTAGCGAGGAGCAGTTCTTC
TRBD2 | . | TRBJ2-1 | TRBV4-3 | CASSQDLRLAEQFF | TGCGCCAGCAGCCAAGATCTTCGACTAGCTGAGCAGTTCTTC
. | . | TRBJ1-2 | TRBV11-2 | CASSITRQNYGYTF | TGTGCCAGCAGCATTACGCGACAGAACTATGGCTACACCTTC
TRBD2 | many | TRBJ2-1 | TRBV11-3 | CASSLSLRTSGSNEQFF | TGTGCCAGCAGCTTATCTCTGAGGACTAGCGGGAGTAATGAGCAGTTCTTC
. | many | TRBJ2-3 | TRBV20-1 | CSASSSLVGVLSDTQYF | TGCAGTGCTAGCTCAAGCCTCGTTGGCGTCCTCTCTGATACGCAGTATTTT